This TCR beta chain emerged from a study of shared clonotypes between healthy human individuals. Overall study: Each donor contributed plates that comprised three CD4 naive, three CD4 memory, two CD8 naive and one CD8 memory.

Broader study findings: Sharing across four donors was highest in naive CD4 (approximately 5%) and lowest in memory CD8 (around 0.4%).

Notes on this clone: Its antigen is unknown.

Deep-level running was used for the assay. The table came from immunoSEQ multiplex PCR; TCRdb's copy has only in-frame clones and leaves some out. This sample has hundreds of thousands of clones, with roughly 97% found just once. This receptor was taken from a woman aged 25 to 39 in good health. What was sequenced was naive CD4+ T cells sorted from blood. Indicated subset: CD45RA+ positively selected.

In DNA, the CDR3 is TGTGCCACACAGGGGCCCTCCTACAATGAGCAGTTCTTC. Encoded protein: CATQGPSYNEQFF. The V and J genes are TRBV10-3 and TRBJ2-1; TRBD1 aligns across 7 bases. Germline V lookup: CDR1 ENHRY, CDR2 SYGVKD. CDR3 length equals 13 residues. J lost 0 bases, V lost 10 bases, and 3 bases had no gene match.